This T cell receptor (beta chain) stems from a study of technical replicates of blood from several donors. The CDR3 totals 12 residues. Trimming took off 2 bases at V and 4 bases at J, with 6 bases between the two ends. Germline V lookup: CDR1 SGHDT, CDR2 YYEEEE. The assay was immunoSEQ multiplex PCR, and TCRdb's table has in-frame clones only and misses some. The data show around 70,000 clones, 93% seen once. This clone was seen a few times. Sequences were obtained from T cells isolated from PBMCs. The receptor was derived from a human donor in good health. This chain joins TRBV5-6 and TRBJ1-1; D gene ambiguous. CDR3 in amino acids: CASSFGRTEAFF. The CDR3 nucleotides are TGTGCCAGCAGCTTCGGTCGCACTGAAGCTTTCTTT.